A selection of T cell receptor beta chains follows, all from one sample in a study of shared clonotypes between healthy human individuals. Data came from immunoSEQ multiplex PCR; TCRdb stores just in-frame clones and leaves some out. The sample includes around 2.5 million clones, 90% to 95% seen only once; the top ten take more than 0.35%. Sequenced material: naive CD4+ T cells from PBMCs. The receptors derive from a man aged 18-30 years in good health. Some clones in this sample may be carry-over from other donors' samples. The CDR3 runs from the conserved cysteine through the conserved F or W. D genes are given only for firm matches. Size tells how often a clone was seen (once, few, many) or the class of an expanded clone, and some rows leave it out.

v_gene	abundance	len	j_gene	d_gene	CDR3aa	CDR3nt
TRBV19	once	15	TRBJ2-7	TRBD2	CASSVRLAGGYEQYF	TGTGCCAGTAGTGTGAGACTAGCGGGGGGCTACGAGCAGTACTTC
TRBV2	.	14	TRBJ2-3	TRBD2	CASSASGSADTQYF	TGTGCCAGCAGCGCTAGCGGGAGTGCAGATACGCAGTATTTT
TRBV28	.	12	TRBJ2-5	.	CASSLGTETQYF	TGTGCCAGCAGTTTAGGGACAGAGACCCAGTACTTC
TRBV6-1	.	13	TRBJ2-1	.	CASKLGRYNEQFF	TGTGCCAGCAAACTAGGGCGCTACAATGAGCAGTTCTTC
TRBV2	few	12	TRBJ1-1	TRBD1	CASREGTVEAFF	TGTGCCAGCAGAGAGGGGACAGTTGAAGCTTTCTTT
TRBV6-5	.	13	TRBJ2-5	.	CASSRQFQETQYF	TGTGCCAGCAGCCGACAGTTCCAAGAGACCCAGTACTTC
TRBV2	.	12	TRBJ2-1	.	CAKQSSYNEQFF	TGCGCGAAACAGAGCTCCTACAATGAGCAGTTCTTC
TRBV28	.	15	TRBJ1-5	.	CASSGERWSNQPQHF	TGTGCCAGCAGCGGAGAGAGGTGGAGCAATCAGCCCCAGCATTTT
TRBV7-3	.	17	TRBJ2-1	TRBD2	CASSLHSRERSYNEQFF	TGTGCCAGCAGCTTACACTCGCGGGAGCGCTCCTACAATGAGCAGTTCTTC
TRBV5-1	.	18	TRBJ2-7	TRBD2	CASSLGPASGRALYEQYF	TGCGCCAGCAGCTTGGGTCCCGCTAGCGGGAGGGCCTTGTACGAGCAGTACTTC
TRBV28	.	17	TRBJ1-5	TRBD1	CASKTGLQGVGNQPQHF	TGTGCCAGCAAAACCGGACTACAGGGGGTTGGCAATCAGCCCCAGCATTTT
TRBV7-2	.	14	TRBJ2-2	TRBD2	CASSLGGSTGELFF	TGTGCCAGCAGCTTGGGAGGGAGCACCGGGGAGCTGTTTTTT
TRBV27	.	13	TRBJ2-5	.	CASSFVGRETQYF	TGTGCCAGCAGTTTTGTGGGAAGAGAGACCCAGTACTTC
TRBV5-6	once	16	TRBJ2-7	TRBD1	CASSRLVAGGRYEQYF	TGTGCCAGCAGCCGCTTAGTCGCAGGGGGTAGGTACGAGCAGTACTTC
TRBV6-4	.	14	TRBJ1-3	.	CASKEEWWLYTIYF	TGTGCCAGCAAAGAGGAGTGGTGGCTATACACCATATATTTT
TRBV19	once	16	TRBJ2-7	TRBD2	CASSTNSGRAPYEQYF	TGTGCCAGTAGTACAAATAGCGGGAGGGCCCCCTACGAGCAGTACTTC
TRBV4-3	.	15	TRBJ1-2	TRBD1	CASSPGEAGGFGYTF	TGCGCCAGCAGCCCGGGGGAAGCAGGGGGTTTTGGCTACACCTTC
TRBV28	.	15	TRBJ2-7	TRBD2	CASSPSGLGSYEQYF	TGTGCCAGCAGTCCCTCAGGACTAGGATCCTACGAGCAGTACTTC
TRBV27	.	15	TRBJ2-3	TRBD2	CASSLTGGITDTQYF	TGTGCCAGCAGTCTAACGGGAGGAATCACAGATACGCAGTATTTT
TRBV7-9	.	14	TRBJ1-5	.	CASSLQGTNQPQHF	TGTGCCAGCAGCCTCCAGGGTACCAATCAGCCCCAGCATTTT
TRBV5-6	.	18	TRBJ2-7	.	CASFKRRGNRDNFNEQYF	TGTGCCAGCTTTAAGCGCAGGGGAAACCGGGACAACTTCAACGAGCAGTACTTC
TRBV11-3	.	15	TRBJ2-1	.	CASSLDPGSPNEQFF	TGTGCCAGCAGCTTAGACCCCGGGAGTCCCAATGAGCAGTTCTTC
TRBV28	.	14	TRBJ2-7	.	CASSTPGSTHEQYF	TGTGCCAGCAGTACCCCAGGGTCGACACACGAGCAGTACTTC
TRBV27	.	17	TRBJ2-5	TRBD2	CASRRLAGGRWGETQYF	TGTGCCAGCAGGAGGCTAGCGGGAGGGAGATGGGGAGAGACCCAGTACTTC
TRBV27	.	16	TRBJ2-3	TRBD1	CASRDPGQGLGDTQYF	TGTGCCAGCAGGGACCCGGGACAGGGTCTGGGGGATACGCAGTATTTT
TRBV29-1	.	14	TRBJ2-7	.	CSVKGYHSPNEQYF	TGCAGCGTCAAGGGATACCACAGTCCCAACGAGCAGTACTTC
TRBV5-1	.	16	TRBJ2-1	TRBD1	CASSLLQGANYNEQFF	TGCGCCAGCAGCTTACTACAGGGGGCCAATTACAATGAGCAGTTCTTC
TRBV18	.	14	TRBJ1-5	.	CASSPGQGNQPQHF	TGTGCCAGCTCACCGGGTCAGGGTAATCAGCCCCAGCATTTT
TRBV18	.	16	TRBJ2-7	TRBD2	CASSPPGLAGGYEQYF	TGTGCCAGCTCACCACCGGGACTAGCGGGAGGGTACGAGCAGTACTTC
TRBV9	.	17	TRBJ2-1	TRBD2	CASSARIAGGHYNEQFF	TGTGCCAGCAGCGCCCGAATAGCGGGAGGACATTACAATGAGCAGTTCTTC
TRBV7-2	.	14	TRBJ2-3	TRBD1	CASSFQGVTDTQYF	TGTGCCAGCAGCTTCCAGGGGGTCACAGATACGCAGTATTTT
TRBV7-3	.	13	TRBJ2-7	.	CASPRQRIYEQYF	TGTGCCAGCCCGCGACAGCGGATTTACGAGCAGTACTTC
TRBV2	.	15	TRBJ2-5	TRBD2	CASSVASGDQETQYF	TGTGCCAGCAGTGTGGCTAGCGGGGACCAAGAGACCCAGTACTTC
TRBV6-6	.	13	TRBJ2-3	.	CASGPRVADTQYF	TGTGCCAGCGGCCCCCGGGTAGCAGATACGCAGTATTTT
TRBV4-2	.	15	TRBJ1-3	.	CASSQGDLPGNTIYF	TGTGCCAGCAGCCAAGGAGATTTACCTGGAAACACCATATATTTT
TRBV5-4	.	14	TRBJ2-7	.	CASSMGLTSREQYF	TGTGCCAGCAGCATGGGACTTACCTCAAGGGAGCAGTACTTC
TRBV28	.	14	TRBJ2-7	TRBD2	CASTSGGLRDEQYF	TGTGCCAGCACCAGCGGGGGCTTGAGGGACGAGCAGTACTTC
TRBV19	.	13	TRBJ2-7	.	CASGGVTLFEQYF	TGTGCCTCTGGAGGGGTGACTCTTTTCGAGCAGTACTTC
TRBV29-1	.	14	TRBJ2-7	TRBD1	CSVGPRTGDYEQYF	TGCAGCGTTGGGCCACGGACAGGAGATTACGAGCAGTACTTC
TRBV29-1	.	17	TRBJ1-4	TRBD1	CSDRTGNGRLFGEKLFF	TGCAGCGACCGGACAGGGAACGGTCGACTTTTTGGTGAAAAACTGTTTTTT
TRBV4-1	.	16	TRBJ1-4	.	CASSRGTGPPNEKLFF	TGCGCCAGCAGCCGGGGAACGGGACCGCCTAATGAAAAACTGTTTTTT
TRBV28	.	15	TRBJ2-7	TRBD1	CASSLGQGTTYEQYF	TGTGCCAGCAGCCTAGGACAGGGAACAACTTACGAGCAGTACTTC
TRBV6-6	.	12	TRBJ2-7	.	CASSSNRVEQYF	TGTGCCAGCAGCAGCAACAGGGTCGAGCAGTACTTC
TRBV2	.	17	TRBJ1-2	.	CASTQGRWGRGHRGYTF	TGTGCCAGCACTCAAGGGAGGTGGGGCAGGGGACATCGGGGCTACACCTTC
TRBV5-3	.	17	TRBJ1-2	TRBD1	CARSLPTGEGFNYGYTF	TGTGCCAGAAGCTTGCCCACAGGGGAGGGATTCAACTATGGCTACACCTTC
TRBV7-2	.	15	TRBJ2-7	TRBD2	CASSLIPGLAYEQYF	TGTGCCAGCAGCTTAATTCCGGGACTAGCCTACGAGCAGTACTTC
TRBV10-1	.	16	TRBJ1-2	TRBD1	CASCPGTGGMNYGYTF	TGCGCCAGCTGCCCTGGGACAGGGGGTATGAACTATGGCTACACCTTC
TRBV12-5	.	14	TRBJ2-7	.	CASGPSRGTYEQYF	TGTGCTAGTGGTCCCTCCCGGGGGACCTACGAGCAGTACTTC
TRBV5-1	.	14	TRBJ1-2	.	CASSWASSEGGYTF	TGCGCCAGCAGCTGGGCTTCATCGGAAGGGGGCTACACCTTC
TRBV5-1	.	17	TRBJ2-2	TRBD1	CASSLVPGTGGGGELFF	TGCGCCAGCAGCTTGGTCCCCGGGACAGGGGGCGGCGGGGAGCTGTTTTTT
TRBV11-1	.	15	TRBJ2-1	TRBD1	CASSRKTGGTAEQFF	TGTGCCAGCAGCCGGAAGACAGGGGGTACGGCTGAGCAGTTCTTC
TRBV6-1	.	15	TRBJ2-5	.	CASRENRLSQETQYF	TGTGCCAGCAGAGAGAATAGACTGAGCCAAGAGACCCAGTACTTC
TRBV2	.	11	TRBJ2-5	.	CANRQKETQYF	TGTGCCAACCGACAGAAAGAGACCCAGTACTTC
TRBV5-1	.	16	TRBJ2-1	.	CASSTSLGPLYNEQFF	TGCGCCAGCAGCACCTCTCTAGGGCCTCTCTACAATGAGCAGTTCTTC
TRBV4-1	.	17	TRBJ2-3	TRBD2	CASSQGQGLAPTDTQYF	TGCGCCAGCAGCCAAGGACAGGGACTAGCGCCCACAGATACGCAGTATTTT
TRBV11-1	.	12	TRBJ2-3	.	CASSSEADTQYF	TGTGCCAGCAGCTCTGAGGCAGATACGCAGTATTTT
TRBV6-7	once	15	TRBJ2-7	.	CASSYRRRRLYEQYF	TGTGCCAGCAGTTATCGTCGTCGGCGGTTGTACGAGCAGTACTTC
TRBV11-2	once	18	TRBJ2-2	.	CASSRRPLGQNNTGELFF	TGTGCCAGCAGCAGAAGGCCCCTCGGACAGAACAACACCGGGGAGCTGTTTTTT